These 15 T cell receptor beta chains originate from one sample sequenced in a study of T cell repertoires in cytomegalovirus infection. TCRdb ran MiXCR on the reads and lists one entry per CDR3 protein. The sample records about 190,000 distinct CDR3 sequences, approximately 9.6% being singletons. Input material: PBMCs. Receptors originate from a human donor in good health (CMV status not recorded). Some clones in this sample may be carry-over from other donors' samples.

V and J are TRBV12-3 or TRBV12-4 and TRBJ2-1, with 9 bases fitting TRBD2. There are 16 residues in the CDR3. The V gene end was trimmed by 6 bases and the J gene end by 3 bases; junction bases not matched to a gene: 9. The CDR3 reads CASRGTSSRNYNEQFF. CDR3 nucleotide sequence: TGTGCCAGCAGAGGGACTAGCTCCCGAAACTACAATGAGCAGTTCTTC.

This clonotype has only a few counts. The genes are TRBV5-1 and TRBJ2-2, with 8 bases aligning to TRBD1. The CDR3 is made up of 16 amino acids. Trimming took 2 bases from V and 2 from J; bases not matched to a gene: 5. Germline CDR1 reads SGHRS; CDR2 reads YFSETQ. This CDR3 is CASSFNGQGNTGELFF. The CDR3 nucleotides read TGCGCCAGCAGCTTTAACGGACAGGGTAACACCGGGGAGCTGTTTTTT.

This clonotype occurred a few times. This sequence joins TRBV28 and TRBJ1-1, with TRBD1 identical over 8 bases. The V segment lost 5 bases and the J segment 5 bases; nucleotides outside the gene matches: 7. The CDR3 is made up of 14 amino acids. The V gene's germline CDR1 is MDHEN and CDR2 SYDVKM. As DNA, the CDR3 is TGTGCCAGCAGTCCAACAACAGGGGGGACTGAAGCTTTCTTT. Translated, it gives CASSPTTGGTEAFF.

The V and J genes are TRBV7-2 and TRBJ2-1, with 12 positions matching TRBD2. Trimming cost V 5 bases and J 8 bases; bases outside gene matches: 7. There are 15 residues in the CDR3. Germline V gives CDR1 SGHTA, CDR2 FQGNSA. The CDR3 nucleotides are TGTGCCAGCAGCGCACGGACTAGCGGGATAGATGAGCAGTTCTTC. Translated, it gives CASSARTSGIDEQFF.

The V gene is TRBV7-2, the J gene TRBJ2-1, with 10 bases fitting TRBD2. Germline values: CDR1 SGHTA, CDR2 FQGNSA. Trimming removed 1 base from V and 2 bases from J; junction bases left unmatched: 11. The CDR3 extends over 19 amino acids. In nucleotides, the CDR3 is TGTGCCAGCAGCTTAGTCTCTAGCGGGGGCTTCGGGACCTACAATGAGCAGTTCTTC. This encodes CASSLVSSGGFGTYNEQFF.

The chain combines TRBV6-2 or TRBV6-3 with TRBJ2-3; D is uncertain. Germline CDR1 and CDR2: MNHEY and SVGEGT. The CDR3 has 14 amino acids. The V end lost 5 bases, the J end lost 0 bases, and 9 bases lay between the germline ends. CDR3 DNA: TGTGCCAGCAGTGGAGTAGTCAGCACAGATACGCAGTATTTT. Translation gives CASSGVVSTDTQYF.

The J gene is TRBJ2-2, the V gene TRBV6-4; TRBD1 might be the D (5 bases). The germline gives CDR1 MRHNA, CDR2 SNTAGT. The CDR3 length is 14 residues. V shed 2 bases and J shed 3 bases, with 7 bases lying between them. CDR3 amino acids: CASSDGRDTGELFF. The CDR3 DNA is TGTGCCAGCAGTGACGGCAGGGACACCGGGGAGCTGTTTTTT.

This clonotype showed up just a few times. This chain links TRBV6-6 with TRBJ2-7; D unclear. CDR3 length: 10 amino acids. V shed 8 bases and J shed 5 bases, with 7 bases lying between them. The germline V gene has CDR1 MNHNY and CDR2 SVGAGI (reference sequence). CDR3 protein: CASSANEQYF. The CDR3 DNA reads as TGTGCCAGCTCCGCAAACGAGCAGTACTTC.

This clonotype was seen more than once but under ten times. The chain joins TRBV2 to TRBJ1-5; tentatively, D is TRBD1 (5 bases). The CDR3 has 13 residues. The germline V gene has CDR1 SNHLY and CDR2 FYNNEI. V lost 8 bases to trimming and J lost 3 bases, with 11 bases between them. This chain's CDR3 is CASLGVDNQPQHF. For the CDR3, the DNA is TGTGCCAGCTTGGGGGTAGACAATCAGCCCCAGCATTTT.

This clonotype was picked up many times. The rearrangement joins TRBV5-6 to TRBJ2-1, with 14 bases identical to TRBD2. V lost 3 bases to trimming and J lost 10 bases; unmatched junction nucleotides: 6. There are 15 residues in the CDR3. Germline assignment: CDR1 SGHDT and CDR2 YYEEEE. The CDR3 coding sequence is TGTGCCAGCAGCTGGACTAGCGGGAGGTTCGGGGAGCAGTTCTTC. As protein: CASSWTSGRFGEQFF.

This clonotype was counted at least ten times. V usage is TRBV7-8 and J usage is TRBJ2-5; D call uncertain. Germline V gene sequence: CDR1 SGHVS, CDR2 FQNEAQ. The CDR3 spans 17 residues. Deletions cut 5 bases from V and 5 bases from J, with 24 bases between. The CDR3 loop is CASSPTLGTTKLETQYF. The CDR3 DNA reads as TGTGCCAGCAGCCCGACCCTCGGTACAACGAAGTTGGAGACCCAGTACTTC.

V is TRBV12-3 or TRBV12-4 and J is TRBJ1-1, with D tentatively TRBD1 (5 bases). Trimming stripped 5 bases from V and 5 bases from J, with 6 bases between. CDR3 length: 11 amino acids. CDR3 protein: CASSEGTEAFF. The CDR3 DNA follows: TGTGCCAGCAGTGAGGGGACTGAAGCTTTCTTT.

This clonotype was observed at least ten times. CDR3 in DNA: TGTGCCAGCAGCTTGACAGGGAAATACGAGCAGTACTTC. Its protein is CASSLTGKYEQYF. The chain employs TRBV7-2 and TRBJ2-7, with TRBD1 matching 7 bases. The CDR3 contains 13 residues. Germline V gene data show CDR1 as SGHTA and CDR2 as FQGNSA. Losses at the gene ends were 3 bases for V and 4 bases for J; bases not matched to a gene: 3.

This clonotype appeared once. A clone one base away is much larger, so this may be a read error. The chain employs TRBV7-3 and TRBJ2-7; 9 positions match TRBD2. After removal of 5 bases from V and 4 bases from J, the junction contained 9 bases not matched to a gene. The CDR3 length is 15 residues. CDR1 is SGHTA and CDR2 is FQGTGA in the germline V gene. The CDR3 region is CASSTQGLAGYEQYF. The DNA for the CDR3 is TGTGCCAGCAGCACCCAGGGGCTAGCGGGATACGAGCAGTACTTC.

In its sample, this clonotype was seen many times. The V and J genes are TRBV7-2 and TRBJ2-3, with 13 bases that match TRBD2. CDR1 and CDR2 from the germline V gene are SGHTA and FQGNSA. With 4 bases clipped from V and 4 bases from J, the junction kept 5 bases outside the gene matches. This CDR3 is built from 16 residues. CDR3 nucleotide sequence: TGTGCCAGCAGCTATAGACTAGCGGGAGGACCAGATACGCAGTATTTT. Translated, it gives CASSYRLAGGPDTQYF.